The clone carrying this TCR beta chain has a count of ten or more. These data belong to a study of T-cell reconstitution after alpha-beta-depleted transplantation in children. Trimming shortened V by 7 bases and J by 4 bases, and 17 bases separated the two germline ends. This CDR3 is 15 amino acids long. Per germline, CDR1 SGHRS and CDR2 YFSETQ. The authors prepared the TCRbeta library with unique molecular identifiers. One entry per CDR3 protein results from TCRdb running MiXCR on the PCR reads. The repertoire holds some 240,000 distinct CDR3 sequences, with approximately 9.8% as singletons. Sample: PBMCs from the stem cell graft donor, taken from the stem cell graft. V is TRBV5-1 and J is TRBJ2-2, with D perhaps matching TRBD1 (6 bases). This receptor was identified in a human donor who donated a stem cell graft to a child with SCID. This CDR3 reads CASHSEGESTGELFF. In DNA form, the CDR3 reads TGCGCCAGCCATTCTGAGGGGGAGAGCACCGGGGAGCTGTTTTTT.